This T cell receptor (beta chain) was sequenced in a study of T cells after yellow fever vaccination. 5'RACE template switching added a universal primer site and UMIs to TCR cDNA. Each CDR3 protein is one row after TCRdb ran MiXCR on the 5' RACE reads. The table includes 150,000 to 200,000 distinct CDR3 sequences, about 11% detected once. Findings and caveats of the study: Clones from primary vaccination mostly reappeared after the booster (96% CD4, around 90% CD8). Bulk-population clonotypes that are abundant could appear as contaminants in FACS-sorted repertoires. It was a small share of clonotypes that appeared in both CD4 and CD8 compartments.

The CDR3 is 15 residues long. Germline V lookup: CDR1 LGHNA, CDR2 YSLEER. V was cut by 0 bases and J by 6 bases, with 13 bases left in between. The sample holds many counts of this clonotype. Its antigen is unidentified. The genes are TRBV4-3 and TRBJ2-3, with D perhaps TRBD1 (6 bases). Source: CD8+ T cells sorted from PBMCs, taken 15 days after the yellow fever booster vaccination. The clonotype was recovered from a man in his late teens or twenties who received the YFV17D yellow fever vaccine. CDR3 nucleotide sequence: TGCGCCAGCAGCCAAGATAAGACAGGATTGGATACGCAGTATTTT. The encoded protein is CASSQDKTGLDTQYF.